This T cell receptor (beta chain) was identified during a study of blood T cell repertoires in COVID-19. At the level of the study: T cells, B-cell-depleted T cells, or PBMCs supplied cDNA or gDNA.

After removal of 0 bases from V and 5 bases from J, the junction contained 13 bases not matched to a gene. From germline, CDR1 is LGHNA and CDR2 YSLEER. CDR3 size: 18 residues. Authors' methods: Reference gene primer amplification in the assay estimated nucleated cell counts. The method was immunoSEQ multiplex PCR; TCRdb's version includes in-frame clones alone and lacks a portion of them. The DNA gave D and trimming, while V, J and clone size come from that table. The sample has about 170,000 clones, roughly 88% seen once. Followed over time, Seattle patients had been enrolled while infection was active.

This TCR derives from a man aged 18 to 29 with COVID-19, enrolled during active disease. This chain links TRBV4-3 with TRBJ1-2, with TRBD1 matching over 9 bases. Sequenced sample: peripheral blood. CDR3 loop: CASSQDLNRGPYLYGYTF. Here the CDR3 DNA reads TGCGCCAGCAGCCAAGACCTTAACAGGGGGCCCTATTTGTATGGCTACACCTTC.